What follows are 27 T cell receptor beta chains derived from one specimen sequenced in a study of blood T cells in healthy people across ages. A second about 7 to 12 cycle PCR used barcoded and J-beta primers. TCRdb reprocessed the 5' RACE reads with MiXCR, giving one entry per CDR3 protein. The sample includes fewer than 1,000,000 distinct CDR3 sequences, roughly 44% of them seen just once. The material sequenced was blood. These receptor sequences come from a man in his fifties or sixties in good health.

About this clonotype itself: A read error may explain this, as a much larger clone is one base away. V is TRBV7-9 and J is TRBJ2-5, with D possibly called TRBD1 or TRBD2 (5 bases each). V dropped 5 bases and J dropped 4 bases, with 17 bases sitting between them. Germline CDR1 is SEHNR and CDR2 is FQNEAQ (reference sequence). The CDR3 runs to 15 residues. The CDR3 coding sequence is TGTGCCAGCAGCATTGAGACAGTCCGGGGAGAGACCCAGTACTTC. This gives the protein CASSIETVRGETQYF.

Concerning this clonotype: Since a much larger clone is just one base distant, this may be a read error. The CDR3: CASSQNGDHSIQYF. CDR3 nucleotides: TGTGCCAGCAGCCAAAACGGGGATCACAGCATTCAGTACTTC. V gene TRBV4-2 combines with J gene TRBJ2-4; weak D call: TRBD2 (5 bases). The germline V gene has CDR1 LGHNA and CDR2 YNFKEQ. The CDR3 is 14 residues long. Trimming left V 2 bases short and J 9 bases short, with 14 bases between.

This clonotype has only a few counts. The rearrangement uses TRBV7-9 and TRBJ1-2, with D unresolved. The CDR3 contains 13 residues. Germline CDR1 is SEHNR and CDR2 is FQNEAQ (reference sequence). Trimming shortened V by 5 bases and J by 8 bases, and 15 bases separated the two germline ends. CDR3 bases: TGTGCCAGCAGCACCGCCGGACCTGTGGGCTACACCTTC. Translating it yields CASSTAGPVGYTF.

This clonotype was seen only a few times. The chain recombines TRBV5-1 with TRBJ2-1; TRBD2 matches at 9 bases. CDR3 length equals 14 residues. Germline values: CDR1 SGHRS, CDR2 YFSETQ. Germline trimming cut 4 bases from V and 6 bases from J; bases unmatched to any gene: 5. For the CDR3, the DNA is TGCGCCAGCAGCGCGGGGGGGCTTGGCAATGAGCAGTTCTTC. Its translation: CASSAGGLGNEQFF.

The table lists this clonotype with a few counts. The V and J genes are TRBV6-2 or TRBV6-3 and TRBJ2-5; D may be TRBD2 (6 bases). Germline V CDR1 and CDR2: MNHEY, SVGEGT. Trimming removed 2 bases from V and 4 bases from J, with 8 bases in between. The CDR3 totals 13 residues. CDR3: CASSYGGVETQYF. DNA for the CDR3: TGTGCCAGCAGTTACGGCGGGGTAGAGACCCAGTACTTC.

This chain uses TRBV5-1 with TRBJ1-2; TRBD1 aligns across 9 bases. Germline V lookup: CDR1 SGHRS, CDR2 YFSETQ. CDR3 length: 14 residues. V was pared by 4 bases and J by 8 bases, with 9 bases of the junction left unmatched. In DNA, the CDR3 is TGCGCCAGCAGCCAAGGACAGGGGCTGAGGGGCTACACCTTC. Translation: CASSQGQGLRGYTF.

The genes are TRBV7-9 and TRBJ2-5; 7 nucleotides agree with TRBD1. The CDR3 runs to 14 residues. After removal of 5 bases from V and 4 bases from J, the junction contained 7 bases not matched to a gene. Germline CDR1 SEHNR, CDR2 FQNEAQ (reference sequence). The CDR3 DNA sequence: TGTGCCAGCAGCAAAACAGGGGAAGTAGAGACCCAGTACTTC. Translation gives CASSKTGEVETQYF.

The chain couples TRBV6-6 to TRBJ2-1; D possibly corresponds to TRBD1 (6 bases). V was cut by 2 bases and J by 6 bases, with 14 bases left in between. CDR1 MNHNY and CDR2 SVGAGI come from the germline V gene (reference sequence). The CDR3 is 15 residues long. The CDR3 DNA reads TGTGCCAGCAGTTACGGGACATCCGCCCTCAATGAGCAGTTCTTC. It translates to CASSYGTSALNEQFF.

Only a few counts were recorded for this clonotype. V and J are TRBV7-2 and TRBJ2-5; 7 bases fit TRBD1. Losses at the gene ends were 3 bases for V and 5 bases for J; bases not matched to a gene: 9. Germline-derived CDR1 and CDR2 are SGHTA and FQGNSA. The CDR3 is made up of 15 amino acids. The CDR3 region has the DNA TGTGCCAGCAGCTTCACCCCTGACAGGGTGGAGACCCAGTACTTC. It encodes CASSFTPDRVETQYF.

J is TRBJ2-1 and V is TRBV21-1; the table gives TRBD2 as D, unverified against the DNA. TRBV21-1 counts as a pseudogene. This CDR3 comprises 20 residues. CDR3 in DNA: TGTGCCAGCAGCAGCGTTTGGGGTAGCGGGGGGGCATTGTGCAACAATGAGCAGTTCTTC. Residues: CASSSVWGSGGALCNNEQFF.

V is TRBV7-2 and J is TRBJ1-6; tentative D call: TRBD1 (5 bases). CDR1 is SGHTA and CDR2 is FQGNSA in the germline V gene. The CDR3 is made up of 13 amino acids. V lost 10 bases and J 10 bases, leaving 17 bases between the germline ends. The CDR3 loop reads CATTEGLRSPLHF. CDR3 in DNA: TGTGCCACCACCGAGGGACTACGGTCACCCCTCCACTTT. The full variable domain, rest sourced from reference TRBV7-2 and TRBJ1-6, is GAGVSQSPSNKVTEKGKDVELRCDPISGHTALYWYRQSLGQGLEFLIYFQGNSAPDKSGLPSDRFSAERTGGSVSTLTIQRTQQEDSAVYLCATTEGLRSPLHFGNGTRLTVT.

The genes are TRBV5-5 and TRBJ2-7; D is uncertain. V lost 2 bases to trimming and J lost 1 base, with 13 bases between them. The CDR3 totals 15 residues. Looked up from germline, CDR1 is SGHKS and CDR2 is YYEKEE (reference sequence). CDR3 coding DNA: TGTGCCAGCAGCTTATCAGTGGGTGGGTCCTACGAGCAGTACTTC. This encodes CASSLSVGGSYEQYF. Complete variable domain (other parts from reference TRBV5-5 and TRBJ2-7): DAGVTQSPTHLIKTRGQQVTLRCSPISGHKSVSWYQQVLGQGPQFIFQYYEKEERGRGNFPDRFSARQFPNYSSELNVNALLLGDSALYLCASSLSVGGSYEQYFGPGTRLTVT.

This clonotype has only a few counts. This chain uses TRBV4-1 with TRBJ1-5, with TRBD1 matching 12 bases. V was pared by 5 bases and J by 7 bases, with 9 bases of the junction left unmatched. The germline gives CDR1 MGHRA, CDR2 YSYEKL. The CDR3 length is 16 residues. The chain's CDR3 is CASSAGTGGEFQPQHF. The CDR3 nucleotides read TGCGCCAGCAGCGCCGGGACAGGGGGCGAATTCCAGCCCCAGCATTTT.

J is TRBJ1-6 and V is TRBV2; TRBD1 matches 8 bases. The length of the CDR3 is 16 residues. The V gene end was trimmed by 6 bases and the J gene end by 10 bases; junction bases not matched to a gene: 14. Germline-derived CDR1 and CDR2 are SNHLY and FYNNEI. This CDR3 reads CASRAYRGTWASPLHF. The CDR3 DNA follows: TGTGCCAGCAGGGCCTACAGGGGGACCTGGGCCTCACCCCTCCACTTT.

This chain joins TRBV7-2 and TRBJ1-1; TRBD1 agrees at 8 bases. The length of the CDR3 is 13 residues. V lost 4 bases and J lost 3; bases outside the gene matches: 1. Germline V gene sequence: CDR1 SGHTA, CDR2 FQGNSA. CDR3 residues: CASSSDRDTEAFF. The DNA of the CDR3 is TGTGCCAGCAGCTCGGACAGGGACACTGAAGCTTTCTTT. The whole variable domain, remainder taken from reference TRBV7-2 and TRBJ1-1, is GAGVSQSPSNKVTEKGKDVELRCDPISGHTALYWYRQSLGQGLEFLIYFQGNSAPDKSGLPSDRFSAERTGGSVSTLTIQRTQQEDSAVYLCASSSDRDTEAFFGQGTRLTVV.

CDR3 nucleotides: TGCAGTGCTAGTTGGGACAGGGGGTCACCCCTCCACTTT. Translated: CSASWDRGSPLHF. This chain links TRBV20-1 with TRBJ1-6, with 11 bases lining up with TRBD1. CDR3 size: 13 residues. Germline V gene lookup returns CDR1 DFQATT and CDR2 SNEGSKA (reference sequence). J was trimmed by 10 bases and V by 3 bases; bases with no gene match: 2.

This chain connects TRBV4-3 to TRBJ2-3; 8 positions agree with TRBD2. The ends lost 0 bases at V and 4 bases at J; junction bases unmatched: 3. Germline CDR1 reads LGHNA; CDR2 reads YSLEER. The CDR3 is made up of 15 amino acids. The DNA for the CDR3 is TGCGCCAGCAGCCAAGACCCGACTAGCGCAGATACGCAGTATTTT. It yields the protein CASSQDPTSADTQYF.

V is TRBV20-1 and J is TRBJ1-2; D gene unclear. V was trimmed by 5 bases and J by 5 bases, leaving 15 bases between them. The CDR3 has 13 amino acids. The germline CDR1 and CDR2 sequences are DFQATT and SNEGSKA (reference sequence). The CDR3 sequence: CSAAPVGGYGYTF. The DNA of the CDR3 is TGCAGTGCTGCCCCCGTGGGTGGGTATGGCTACACCTTC.

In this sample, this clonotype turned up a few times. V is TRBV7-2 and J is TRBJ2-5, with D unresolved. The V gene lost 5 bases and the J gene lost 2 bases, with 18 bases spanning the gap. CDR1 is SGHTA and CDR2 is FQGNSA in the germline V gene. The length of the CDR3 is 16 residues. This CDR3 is CASSPRVPAPQETQYF. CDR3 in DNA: TGTGCCAGCAGCCCAAGGGTTCCGGCGCCACAAGAGACCCAGTACTTC.

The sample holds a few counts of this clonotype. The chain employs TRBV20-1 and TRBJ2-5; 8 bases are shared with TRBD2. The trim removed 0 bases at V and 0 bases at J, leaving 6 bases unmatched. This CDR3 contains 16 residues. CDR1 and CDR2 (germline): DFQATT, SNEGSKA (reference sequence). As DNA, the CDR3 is TGCAGTGCTAGAGATTTGACTAGCGTGCACCAAGAGACCCAGTACTTC. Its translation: CSARDLTSVHQETQYF.

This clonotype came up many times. The CDR3 spells CSASTGGYEQYF. The CDR3 DNA is TGCAGTGCAAGTACAGGGGGCTACGAGCAGTACTTC. This sequence joins TRBV20-1 and TRBJ2-7, with TRBD1 matching 8 bases. The J segment lost 3 bases and the V segment lost 6 bases, leaving 4 bases of the junction unmatched. This CDR3 spans 12 amino acids. The V gene's germline CDR1 is DFQATT and CDR2 SNEGSKA (reference sequence).

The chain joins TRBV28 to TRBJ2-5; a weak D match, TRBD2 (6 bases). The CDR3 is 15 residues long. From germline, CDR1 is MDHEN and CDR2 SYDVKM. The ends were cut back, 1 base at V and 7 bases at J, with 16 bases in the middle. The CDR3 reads CASSLFGRDLGTQYF. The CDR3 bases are TGTGCCAGCAGTTTATTTGGACGGGACTTGGGGACCCAGTACTTC.

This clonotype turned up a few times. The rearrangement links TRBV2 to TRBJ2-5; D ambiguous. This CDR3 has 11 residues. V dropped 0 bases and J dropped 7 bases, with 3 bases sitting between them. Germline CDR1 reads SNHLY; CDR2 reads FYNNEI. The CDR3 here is CASSEARTQYF. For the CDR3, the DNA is TGTGCCAGCAGTGAAGCGAGGACCCAGTACTTC.

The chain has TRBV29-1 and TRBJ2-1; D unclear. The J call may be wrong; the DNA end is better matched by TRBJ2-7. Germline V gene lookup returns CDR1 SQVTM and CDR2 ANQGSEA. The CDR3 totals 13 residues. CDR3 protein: CSAVPSNYNEQYF. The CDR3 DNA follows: TGCAGCGCTGTCCCCTCGAATTACAATGAGCAGTACTTC.

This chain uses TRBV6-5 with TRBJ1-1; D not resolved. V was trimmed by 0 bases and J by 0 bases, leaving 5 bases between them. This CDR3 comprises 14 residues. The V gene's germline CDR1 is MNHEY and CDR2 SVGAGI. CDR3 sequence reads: CASSYSIMNTEAFF. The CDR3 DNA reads TGTGCCAGCAGTTACTCGATTATGAACACTGAAGCTTTCTTT.

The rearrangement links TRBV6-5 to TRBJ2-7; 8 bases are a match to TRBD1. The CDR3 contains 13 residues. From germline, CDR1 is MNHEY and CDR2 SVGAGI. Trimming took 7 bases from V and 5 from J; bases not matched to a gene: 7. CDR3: CASTLGQGDEQYF. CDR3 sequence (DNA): TGTGCCAGCACCCTCGGACAGGGAGACGAGCAGTACTTC.

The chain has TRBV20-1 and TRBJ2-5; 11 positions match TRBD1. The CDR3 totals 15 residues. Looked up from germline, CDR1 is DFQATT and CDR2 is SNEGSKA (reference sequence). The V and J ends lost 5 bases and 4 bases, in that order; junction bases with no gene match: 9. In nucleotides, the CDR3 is TGCAGTGCTCCCCTTTTGGGACAGGGGGGAGAGACCCAGTACTTC. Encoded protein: CSAPLLGQGGETQYF.